One sample yielded the 4 T cell receptor beta chains listed below, sequenced in a study of blood T cell repertoires in COVID-19. Assay: immunoSEQ multiplex PCR; the TCRdb copy retains only in-frame clones and omits some. The data show about 180,000 clones, with 90% seen just once and approximately 0.56% held by the top ten. Specimen: peripheral blood. The receptors shown here come from a man aged 45-65 years with acute or convalescent COVID-19.

The chain employs TRBV10-3 and TRBJ2-5, with 14 bases matching TRBD2. Germline-derived CDR1 and CDR2 are ENHRY and SYGVKD. Trimming cost V 6 bases and J 5 bases; bases outside gene matches: 5. This CDR3 comprises 15 residues. CDR3 DNA sequence: TGTGCCATCAGCCTCGGGACTAGCGGGGGTGAGACCCAGTACTTC. Amino acids: CAISLGTSGGETQYF.

The chain employs TRBV30 and TRBJ1-5, with D perhaps matching TRBD1 (6 bases). The CDR3 is made up of 15 amino acids. CDR1 is GTSNPN and CDR2 is SVGIG in the germline V gene (reference sequence). Trimming took 2 bases from V and 2 from J, leaving 13 bases between them. CDR3 DNA: TGTGCCTGGAGTCCCAGGGGTAGGGGCAATCAGCCCCAGCATTTT. Protein: CAWSPRGRGNQPQHF.

This sequence joins TRBV5-1 and TRBJ2-1; TRBD2 matches 13 bases. The V segment lost 4 bases and the J segment 5 bases; nucleotides outside the gene matches: 3. CDR3 length: 15 residues. Germline CDR1 is SGHRS and CDR2 is YFSETQ. CDR3 in amino acids: CASSRTSGSHNEQFF. The CDR3 DNA reads TGCGCCAGCAGCCGGACTAGCGGGAGCCACAATGAGCAGTTCTTC.

The chain is built from TRBV20-1 and TRBJ2-3; 7 nucleotides match TRBD1. Germline trimming cut 3 bases from V and 6 bases from J; bases unmatched to any gene: 18. The germline CDR1 and CDR2 sequences are DFQATT and SNEGSKA (reference sequence). This CDR3 is built from 17 residues. CDR3 DNA sequence: TGCAGTGCTAGTGCGCTTGACAGGGAATTGTATTCGGATACGCAGTATTTT. Residues: CSASALDRELYSDTQYF.